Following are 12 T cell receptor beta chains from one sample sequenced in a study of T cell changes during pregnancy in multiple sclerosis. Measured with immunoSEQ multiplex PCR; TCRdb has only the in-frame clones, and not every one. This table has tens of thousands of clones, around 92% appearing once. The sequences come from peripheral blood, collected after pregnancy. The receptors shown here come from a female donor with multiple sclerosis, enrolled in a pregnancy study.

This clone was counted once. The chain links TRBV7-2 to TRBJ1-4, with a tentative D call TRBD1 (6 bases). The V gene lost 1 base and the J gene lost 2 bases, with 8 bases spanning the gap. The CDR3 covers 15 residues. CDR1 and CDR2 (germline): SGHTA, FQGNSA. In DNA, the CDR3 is TGTGCCAGCAGCTTAGTCGGACAGACTAATGAAAAACTGTTTTTT. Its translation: CASSLVGQTNEKLFF.

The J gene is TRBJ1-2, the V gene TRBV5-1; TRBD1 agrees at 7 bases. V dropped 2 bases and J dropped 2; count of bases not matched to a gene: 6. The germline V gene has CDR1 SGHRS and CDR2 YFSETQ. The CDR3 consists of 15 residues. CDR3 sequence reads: CASSFRDSENYGYTF. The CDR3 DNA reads TGCGCCAGCAGCTTCCGGGACAGTGAGAACTATGGCTACACCTTC.

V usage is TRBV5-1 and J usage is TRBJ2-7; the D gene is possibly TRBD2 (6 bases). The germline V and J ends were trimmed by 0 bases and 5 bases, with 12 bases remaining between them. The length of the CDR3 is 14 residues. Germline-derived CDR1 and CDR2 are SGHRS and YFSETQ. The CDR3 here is CASSLGTIGDEQYF. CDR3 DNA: TGCGCCAGCAGCTTGGGGACTATAGGCGACGAGCAGTACTTC.

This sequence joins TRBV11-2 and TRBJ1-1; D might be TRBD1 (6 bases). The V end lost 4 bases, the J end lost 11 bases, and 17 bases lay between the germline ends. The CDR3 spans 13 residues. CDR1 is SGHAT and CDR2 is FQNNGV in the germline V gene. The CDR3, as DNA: TGTGCCAGCAGCTATACAGGGCAATTCCTCGCTTTCTTT. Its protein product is CASSYTGQFLAFF.

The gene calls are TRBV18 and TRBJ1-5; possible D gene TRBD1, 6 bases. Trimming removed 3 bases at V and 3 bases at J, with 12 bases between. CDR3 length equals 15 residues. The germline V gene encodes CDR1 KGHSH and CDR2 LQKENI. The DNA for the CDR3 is TGTGCCAGCTCACCGCCCGGACAGACCAATCAGCCCCAGCATTTT. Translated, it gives CASSPPGQTNQPQHF. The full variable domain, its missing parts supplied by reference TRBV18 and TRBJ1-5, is NAGVMQNPRHLVRRRGQEARLRCSPMKGHSHVYWYRQLPEEGLKFMVYLQKENIIDESGMPKERFSAEFPKEGPSILRIQQVVRGDSAAYFCASSPPGQTNQPQHFGDGTRLSIL.

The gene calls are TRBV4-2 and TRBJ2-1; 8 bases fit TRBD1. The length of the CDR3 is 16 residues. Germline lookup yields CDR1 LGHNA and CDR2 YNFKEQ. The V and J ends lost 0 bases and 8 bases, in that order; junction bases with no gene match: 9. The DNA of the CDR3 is TGTGCCAGCAGCCAAGATCCAGGACAGGGTGGCGATGAGCAGTTCTTC. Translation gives CASSQDPGQGGDEQFF.

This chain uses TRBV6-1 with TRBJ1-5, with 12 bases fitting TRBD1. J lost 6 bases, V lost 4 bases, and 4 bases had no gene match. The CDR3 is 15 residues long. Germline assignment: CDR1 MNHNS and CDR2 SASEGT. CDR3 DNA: TGTGCCAGCAGTGCGGGACAGGGGGCGGTTCAGCCCCAGCATTTT. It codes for CASSAGQGAVQPQHF.

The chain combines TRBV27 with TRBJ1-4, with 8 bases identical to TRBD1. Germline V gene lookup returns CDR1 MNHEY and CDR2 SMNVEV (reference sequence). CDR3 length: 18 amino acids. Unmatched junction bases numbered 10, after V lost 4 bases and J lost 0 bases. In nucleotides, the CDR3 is TGTGCCAGCAGTTCCCCGGACAGGGAAACCTCAACTAATGAAAAACTGTTTTTT. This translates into CASSSPDRETSTNEKLFF.

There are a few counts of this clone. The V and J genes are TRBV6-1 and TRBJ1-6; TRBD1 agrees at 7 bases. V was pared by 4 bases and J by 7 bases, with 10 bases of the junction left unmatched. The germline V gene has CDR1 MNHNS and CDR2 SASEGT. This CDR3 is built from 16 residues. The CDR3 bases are TGTGCCAGCAGTGCTGAAGAAGGGGGCGGGAATTCACCCCTCCACTTT. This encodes CASSAEEGGGNSPLHF.

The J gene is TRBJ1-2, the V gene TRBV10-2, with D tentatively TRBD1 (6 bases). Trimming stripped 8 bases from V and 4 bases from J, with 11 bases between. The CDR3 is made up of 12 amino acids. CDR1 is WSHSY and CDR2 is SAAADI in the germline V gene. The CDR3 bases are TGCGCCAGCCGGGACACCTTCTATGGCTACACCTTC. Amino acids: CASRDTFYGYTF.

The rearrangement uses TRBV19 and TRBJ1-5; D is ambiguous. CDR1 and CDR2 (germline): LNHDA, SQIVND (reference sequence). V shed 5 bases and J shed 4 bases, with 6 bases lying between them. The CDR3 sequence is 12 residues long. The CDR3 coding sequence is TGTGCCAGTAGTCCCATGAATCAGCCCCAGCATTTT. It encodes CASSPMNQPQHF.

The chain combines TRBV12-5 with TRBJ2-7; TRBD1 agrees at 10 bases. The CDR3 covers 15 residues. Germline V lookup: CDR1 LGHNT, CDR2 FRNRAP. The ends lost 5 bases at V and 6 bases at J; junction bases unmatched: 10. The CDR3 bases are TGTGCTAGTGGTCCAGGGACAGGGGTTTTGGTCGAGCAGTACTTC. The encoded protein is CASGPGTGVLVEQYF.